This T cell receptor beta chain was documented in a study of blood T cell repertoires in COVID-19. In the study overall: T cells, B-cell-depleted T cells, or PBMCs supplied cDNA or gDNA.

Libraries were prepared by immunoSEQ multiplex PCR; TCRdb keeps only in-frame clonotypes and omits some of them. This sample has around 70,000 clones; 80% to 90% occur once, and the top ten carry 36%. The V end lost 6 bases, the J end lost 10 bases, and 15 bases lay between the germline ends. CDR3 length equals 12 residues. The genes are TRBV12-3 or TRBV12-4 and TRBJ1-1; D is unclear. This clonotype originated in a man in his sixties or seventies with acute or convalescent COVID-19. The sample taken for sequencing was peripheral blood. The CDR3 coding sequence is TGTGCCAGCAGGGAACGGGAGGCCAGAGCTTTCTTT. This gives the protein CASREREARAFF.